This T cell receptor beta chain comes out of a study of T cell responses to AZD1222 COVID-19 vaccine. Second-dose schedules of about 4 or about 12 weeks were combined. Sequencing was performed with immunoSEQ multiplex PCR; in TCRdb, only in-frame clones are kept and a portion is missing. The sample holds some 84,000 clones; roughly nine tenths are singletons and the top ten take 11%. The source of this sequence is an adult who received the AZD1222 COVID-19 vaccine. Specimen: peripheral blood, collected 28 days after the second AZD1222 dose.

CDR3 sequence reads: CASSRMAAQETQYF. The CDR3 nucleotides read TGTGCCAGCAGCCGGATGGCGGCCCAAGAGACCCAGTACTTC. The chain is built from TRBV7-2 and TRBJ2-5; D unresolved. With 5 bases removed from V and 1 base from J, the gap between germline ends came to 11 bases. There are 14 residues in the CDR3. Germline loops: CDR1 SGHTA, CDR2 FQGNSA.